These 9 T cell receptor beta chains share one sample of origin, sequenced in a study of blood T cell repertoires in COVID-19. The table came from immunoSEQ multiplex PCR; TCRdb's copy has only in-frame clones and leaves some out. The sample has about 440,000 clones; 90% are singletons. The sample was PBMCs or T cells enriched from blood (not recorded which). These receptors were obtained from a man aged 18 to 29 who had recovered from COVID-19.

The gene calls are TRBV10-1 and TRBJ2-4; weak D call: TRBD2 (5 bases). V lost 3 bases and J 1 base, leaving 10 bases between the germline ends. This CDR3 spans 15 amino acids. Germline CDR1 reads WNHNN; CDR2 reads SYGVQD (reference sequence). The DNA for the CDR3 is TGCGCCAGCAGTGATGGGGAGCAGGCCAAAAACATTCAGTACTTC. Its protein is CASSDGEQAKNIQYF.

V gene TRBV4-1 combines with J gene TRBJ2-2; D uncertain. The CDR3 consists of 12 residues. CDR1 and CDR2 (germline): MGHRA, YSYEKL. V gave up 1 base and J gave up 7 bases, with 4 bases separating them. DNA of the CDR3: TGCGCCAGCAGCCAAGTCCTCGGGGAGCTGTTTTTT. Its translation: CASSQVLGELFF.

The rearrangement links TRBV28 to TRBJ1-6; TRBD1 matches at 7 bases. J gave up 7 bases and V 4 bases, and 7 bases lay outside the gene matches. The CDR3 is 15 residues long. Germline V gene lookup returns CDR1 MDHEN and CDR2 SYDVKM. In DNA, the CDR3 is TGTGCCAGCAGTTCCACTTGGGACAGAAATTCACCCCTCCACTTT. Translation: CASSSTWDRNSPLHF.

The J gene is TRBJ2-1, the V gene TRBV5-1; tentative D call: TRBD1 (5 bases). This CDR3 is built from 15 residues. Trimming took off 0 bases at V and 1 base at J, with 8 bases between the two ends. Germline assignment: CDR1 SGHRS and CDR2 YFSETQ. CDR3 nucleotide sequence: TGCGCCAGCAGCTTGGACCCAGGGTCCTACAATGAGCAGTTCTTC. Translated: CASSLDPGSYNEQFF.

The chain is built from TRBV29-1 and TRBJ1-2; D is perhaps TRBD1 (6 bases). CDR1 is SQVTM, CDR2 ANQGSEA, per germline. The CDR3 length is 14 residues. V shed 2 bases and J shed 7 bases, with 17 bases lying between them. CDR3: CSVEKDTGPGGYTF. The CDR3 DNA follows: TGCAGCGTTGAAAAAGACACAGGGCCTGGTGGCTACACCTTC.

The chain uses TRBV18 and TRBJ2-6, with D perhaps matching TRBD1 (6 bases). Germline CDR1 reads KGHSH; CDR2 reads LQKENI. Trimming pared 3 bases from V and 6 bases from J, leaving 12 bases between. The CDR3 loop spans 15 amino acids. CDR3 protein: CASSPADRKANVLTF. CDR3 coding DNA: TGTGCCAGCTCACCCGCCGACAGGAAGGCCAACGTCCTGACTTTC.

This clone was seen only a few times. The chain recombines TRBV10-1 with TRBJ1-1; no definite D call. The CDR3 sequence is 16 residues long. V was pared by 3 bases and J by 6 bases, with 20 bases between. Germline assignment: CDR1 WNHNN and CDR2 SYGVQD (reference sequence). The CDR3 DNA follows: TGCGCCAGCAGTGATCAAGTTGGGCTGGGCTGGGCTGAAGCTTTCTTT. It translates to CASSDQVGLGWAEAFF.

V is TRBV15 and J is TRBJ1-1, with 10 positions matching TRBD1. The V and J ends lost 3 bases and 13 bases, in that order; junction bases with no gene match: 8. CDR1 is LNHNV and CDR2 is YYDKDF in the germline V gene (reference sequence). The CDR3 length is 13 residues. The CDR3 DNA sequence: TGTGCCACCAGCAGGGGGACAGGGGCCAAGTGTTTCTTT. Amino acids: CATSRGTGAKCFF.

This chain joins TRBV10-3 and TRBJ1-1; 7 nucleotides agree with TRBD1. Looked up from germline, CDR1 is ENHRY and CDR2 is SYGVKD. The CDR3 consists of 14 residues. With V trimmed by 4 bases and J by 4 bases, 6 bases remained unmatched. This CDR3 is CAISATGYGTEAFF. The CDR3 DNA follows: TGTGCCATCAGTGCGACAGGGTACGGCACTGAAGCTTTCTTT.